This TCR beta chain comes out of a study of OX40 agonist ivuxolimab in advanced cancers. Study-wide points: Both CD4+ and CD8+ T cell populations in blood had undergone clonal expansion by week 6 at 0.1 to 3.0 mg/kg.

The method was immunoSEQ multiplex PCR; TCRdb's version includes in-frame clones alone and lacks a portion of them. Of 30,000 to 35,000 clones listed, approximately 92% are singletons. Trimming cost V 0 bases and J 7 bases; bases outside gene matches: 19. CDR1 is SGDLS and CDR2 is YYNGEE in the germline V gene. The CDR3 loop spans 18 amino acids. Turning to this clone: Its antigen is still unknown.

The chain is built from TRBV9 and TRBJ2-7, with 7 bases lining up with TRBD2. The starting material was CD4+ or CD8+ T cells sorted from blood, obtained in a trial of the OX40 agonist ivuxolimab. The receptor's source is an adult with an advanced solid tumor such as melanoma, head and neck, liver or kidney cancer. The CDR3 spells CASSVADSRLAKVGEQYF. The CDR3 bases are TGTGCCAGCAGCGTAGCCGACTCCCGACTAGCCAAGGTTGGGGAGCAGTACTTC.